The next 5 T cell receptor beta chains were all read from a single sample in a study of graft-versus-host responses after intestinal transplantation. TCRdb's copy holds only in-frame clones and misses some; the assay was immunoSEQ multiplex PCR. The table includes fewer than 120,000 clones, just over 90% detected once. No cognate antigen is known for these TCRs. The material sequenced was unstimulated CD8+ T cells sorted from spleen or lymph node cells, taken before intestinal transplant. The receptors shown here come from a human donor who received an intestinal transplant.

This chain connects TRBV6-5 to TRBJ1-1; TRBD1 might be the D (5 bases). V gave up 3 bases and J gave up 6 bases, with 17 bases separating them. Germline V gives CDR1 MNHEY, CDR2 SVGAGI. This CDR3 contains 15 residues. The CDR3 DNA reads TGTGCCAGCAGTTATAACCCTATGGGGGTCGCTGAAGCTTTCTTT. It encodes CASSYNPMGVAEAFF.

V and J are TRBV7-9 and TRBJ2-1; 8 bases are a match to TRBD2. Trimming took 1 base from V and 4 from J; bases not matched to a gene: 6. Germline CDR1 is SEHNR and CDR2 is FQNEAQ (reference sequence). The CDR3 length is 16 residues. CDR3 residues: CASSLGGGRYYNEQFF. CDR3 DNA: TGTGCCAGCAGCTTAGGAGGCGGGAGGTATTACAATGAGCAGTTCTTC.

This chain joins TRBV9 and TRBJ1-3, with TRBD1 matching over 7 bases. This CDR3 region has 16 residues. Germline assignment: CDR1 SGDLS and CDR2 YYNGEE. After removal of 2 bases from V and 2 bases from J, the junction contained 7 bases not matched to a gene. In DNA form, the CDR3 reads TGTGCCAGCAGCGTCTCAAGTCAGGGGGCTGGAAACACCATATATTTT. Protein product: CASSVSSQGAGNTIYF.

V usage is TRBV27 and J usage is TRBJ1-5; D is ambiguous. Trimming cost V 5 bases and J 3 bases, with 8 bases left between them. This CDR3 is built from 13 residues. Germline CDR1 MNHEY, CDR2 SMNVEV (reference sequence). For the CDR3, the DNA is TGTGCCAGCAGTCGGCAGCACAATCAGCCCCAGCATTTT. This sequence encodes CASSRQHNQPQHF.

Note on this clone: Germline is not matched at one junction end, which may reflect a read error. V and J are TRBV7-7 and TRBJ1-5, with 8 bases aligning to TRBD1. Germline assignment: CDR1 SSHAT and CDR2 FNYEAQ (reference sequence). This CDR3 has 16 amino acids. DNA for the CDR3: TGTGCTAGCAGCCCCCCAGGGGGCCCGAACAATCAGCCCCAGCATTTT. Amino acid sequence: CASSPPGGPNNQPQHF. The full variable domain, in which reference TRBV7-7 and TRBJ1-5 provide the parts outside the CDR3, is GAGVSQSPRYKVTKRGQDVTLRCDPISSHATLYWYQQALGQGPEFLTYFNYEAQPDKSGLPSDRFSAERPEGSISTLTIQRTEQRDSAMYRCASSPPGGPNNQPQHFGDGTRLSIL.